This TCR beta chain was captured by sequencing in a study of technical replicates of blood from a handful of donors. Assay: immunoSEQ multiplex PCR; the TCRdb copy retains only in-frame clones and omits some. The table includes tens of thousands of clones, 88% detected once. V was clipped by 4 bases and J by 4 bases; unmatched bases: 5. The CDR3 covers 16 residues. In germline, CDR1 is SGHVS, CDR2 FNYEAQ. The V and J genes are TRBV7-6 and TRBJ2-5, with 14 bases matching TRBD2. The sample was PBMCs. This clonotype was sampled from a human donor in good health. Some clones in this sample may be carry-over from other donors' samples. CDR3 sequence reads: CASSSSGLAGAETQYF. The CDR3 DNA is TGTGCCAGCAGCTCGTCGGGACTAGCGGGAGCAGAGACCCAGTACTTC.